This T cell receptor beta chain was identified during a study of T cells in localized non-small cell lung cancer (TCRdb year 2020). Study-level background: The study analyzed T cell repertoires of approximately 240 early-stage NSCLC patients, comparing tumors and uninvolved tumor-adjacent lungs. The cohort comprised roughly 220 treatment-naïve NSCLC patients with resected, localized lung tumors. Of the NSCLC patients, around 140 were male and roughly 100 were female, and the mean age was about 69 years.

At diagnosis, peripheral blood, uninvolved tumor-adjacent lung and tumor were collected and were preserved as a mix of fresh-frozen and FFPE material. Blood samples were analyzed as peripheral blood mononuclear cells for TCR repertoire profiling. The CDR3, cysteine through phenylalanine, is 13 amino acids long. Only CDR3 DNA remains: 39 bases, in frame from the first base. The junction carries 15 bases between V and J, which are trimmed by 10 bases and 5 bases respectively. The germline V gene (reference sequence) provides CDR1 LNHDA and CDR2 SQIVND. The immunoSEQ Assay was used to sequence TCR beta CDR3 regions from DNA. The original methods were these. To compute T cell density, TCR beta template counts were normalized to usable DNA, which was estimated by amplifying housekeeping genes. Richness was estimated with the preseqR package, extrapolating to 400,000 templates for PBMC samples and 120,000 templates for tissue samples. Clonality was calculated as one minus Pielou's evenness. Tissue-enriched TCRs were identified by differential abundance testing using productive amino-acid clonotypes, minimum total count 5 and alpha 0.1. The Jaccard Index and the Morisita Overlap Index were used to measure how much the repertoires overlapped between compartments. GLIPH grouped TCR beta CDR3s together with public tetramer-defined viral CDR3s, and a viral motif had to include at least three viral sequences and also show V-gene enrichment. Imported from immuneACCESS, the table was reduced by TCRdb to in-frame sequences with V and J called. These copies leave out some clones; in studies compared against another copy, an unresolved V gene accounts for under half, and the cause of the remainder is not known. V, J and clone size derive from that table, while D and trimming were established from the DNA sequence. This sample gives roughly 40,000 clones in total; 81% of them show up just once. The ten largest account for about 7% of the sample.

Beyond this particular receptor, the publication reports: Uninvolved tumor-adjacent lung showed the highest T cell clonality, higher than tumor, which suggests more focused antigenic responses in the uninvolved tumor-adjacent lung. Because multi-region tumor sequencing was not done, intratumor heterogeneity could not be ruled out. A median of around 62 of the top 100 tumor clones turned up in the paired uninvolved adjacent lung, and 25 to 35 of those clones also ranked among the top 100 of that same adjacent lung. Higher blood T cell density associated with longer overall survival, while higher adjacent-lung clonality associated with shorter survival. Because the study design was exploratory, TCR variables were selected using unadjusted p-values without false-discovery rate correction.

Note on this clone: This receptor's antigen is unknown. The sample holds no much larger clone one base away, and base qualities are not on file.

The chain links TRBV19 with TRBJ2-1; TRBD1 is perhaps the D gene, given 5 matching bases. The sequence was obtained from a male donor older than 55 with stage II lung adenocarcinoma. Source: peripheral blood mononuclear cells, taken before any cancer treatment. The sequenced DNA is TGTGCCATAGCAGGGATGAACGACAATGAGCAGTTCTTC. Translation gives CAIAGMNDNEQFF.